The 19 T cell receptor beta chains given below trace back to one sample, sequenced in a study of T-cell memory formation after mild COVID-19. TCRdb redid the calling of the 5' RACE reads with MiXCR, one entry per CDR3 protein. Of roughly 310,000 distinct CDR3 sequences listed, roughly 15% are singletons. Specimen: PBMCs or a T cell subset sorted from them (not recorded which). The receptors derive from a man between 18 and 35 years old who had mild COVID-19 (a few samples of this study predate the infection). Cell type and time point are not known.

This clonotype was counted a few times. Written as DNA, the CDR3 is TGTGCCATCAGTGGTCATACGTTCCAAGAGACCCAGTACTTC. It yields the protein CAISGHTFQETQYF. The V call is TRBV10-3, the J call TRBJ2-5; D unclear. V shed 4 bases and J shed 1 base, with 10 bases lying between them. The germline V gene has CDR1 ENHRY and CDR2 SYGVKD. The CDR3 loop spans 14 amino acids.

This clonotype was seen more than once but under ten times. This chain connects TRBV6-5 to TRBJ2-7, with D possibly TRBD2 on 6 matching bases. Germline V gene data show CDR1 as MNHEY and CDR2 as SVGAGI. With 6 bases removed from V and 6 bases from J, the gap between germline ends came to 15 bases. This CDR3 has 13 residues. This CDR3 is CASRPGSSGEQYV. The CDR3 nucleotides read TGTGCCAGCAGGCCCGGGAGTTCGGGCGAGCAGTACGTC.

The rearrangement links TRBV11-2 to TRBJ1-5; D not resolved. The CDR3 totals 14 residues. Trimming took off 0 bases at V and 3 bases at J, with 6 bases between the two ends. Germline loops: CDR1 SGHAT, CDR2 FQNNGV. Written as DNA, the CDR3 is TGTGCCAGCAGCTTAGATAGTGTCAATCAGCCCCAGCATTTT. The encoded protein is CASSLDSVNQPQHF.

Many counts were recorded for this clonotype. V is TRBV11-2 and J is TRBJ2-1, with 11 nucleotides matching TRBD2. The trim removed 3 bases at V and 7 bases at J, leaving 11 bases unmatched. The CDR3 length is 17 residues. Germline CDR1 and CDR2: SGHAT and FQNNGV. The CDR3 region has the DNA TGTGCCAGCAGCTTTCCTAGCGGGGGGCGACTGGGGAATGAGCAGTTCTTC. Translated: CASSFPSGGRLGNEQFF.

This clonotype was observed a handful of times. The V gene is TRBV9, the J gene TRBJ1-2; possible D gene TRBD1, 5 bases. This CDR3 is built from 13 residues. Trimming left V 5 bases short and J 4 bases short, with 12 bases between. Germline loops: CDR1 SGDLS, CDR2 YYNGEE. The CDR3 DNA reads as TGTGCCAGCAGTCCCGCAGGGTCCTATGGCTACACCTTC. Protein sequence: CASSPAGSYGYTF.

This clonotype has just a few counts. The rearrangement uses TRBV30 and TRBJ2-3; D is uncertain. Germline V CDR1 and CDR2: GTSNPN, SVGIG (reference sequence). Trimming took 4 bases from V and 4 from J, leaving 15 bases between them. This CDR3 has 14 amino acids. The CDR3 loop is CAWNIKLTSDTQYF. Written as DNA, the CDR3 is TGTGCCTGGAATATTAAGCTCACTTCAGATACGCAGTATTTT.

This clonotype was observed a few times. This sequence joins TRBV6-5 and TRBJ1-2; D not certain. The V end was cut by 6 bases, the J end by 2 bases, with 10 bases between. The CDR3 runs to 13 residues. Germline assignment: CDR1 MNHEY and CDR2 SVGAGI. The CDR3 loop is CASSFSGNYGYTF. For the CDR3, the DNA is TGTGCCAGCAGCTTCTCAGGAAACTATGGCTACACCTTC.

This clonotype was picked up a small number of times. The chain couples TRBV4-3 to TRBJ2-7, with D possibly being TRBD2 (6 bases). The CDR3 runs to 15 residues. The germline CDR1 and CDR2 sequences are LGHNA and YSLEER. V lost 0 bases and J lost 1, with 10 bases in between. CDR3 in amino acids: CASSQEARGSYEQYF. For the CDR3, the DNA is TGCGCCAGCAGCCAAGAGGCTCGGGGGTCCTACGAGCAGTACTTC.

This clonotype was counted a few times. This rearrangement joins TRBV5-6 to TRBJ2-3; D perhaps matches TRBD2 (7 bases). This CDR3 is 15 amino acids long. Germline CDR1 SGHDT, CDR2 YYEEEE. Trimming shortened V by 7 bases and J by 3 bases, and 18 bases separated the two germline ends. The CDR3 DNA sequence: TGTGCCAGCGTCCCGGGGGGCGTGTTAACAGATACGCAGTATTTT. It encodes CASVPGGVLTDTQYF.

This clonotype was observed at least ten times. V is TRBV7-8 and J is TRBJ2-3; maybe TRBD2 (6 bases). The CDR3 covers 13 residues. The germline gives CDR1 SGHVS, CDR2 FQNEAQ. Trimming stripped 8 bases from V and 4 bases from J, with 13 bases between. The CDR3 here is CASQLTSADTQYF. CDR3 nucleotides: TGTGCCAGCCAGCTGACTAGTGCAGATACGCAGTATTTT.

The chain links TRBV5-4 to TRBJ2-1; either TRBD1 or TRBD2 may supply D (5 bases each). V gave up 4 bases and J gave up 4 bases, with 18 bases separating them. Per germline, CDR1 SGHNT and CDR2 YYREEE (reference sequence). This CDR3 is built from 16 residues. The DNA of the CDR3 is TGTGCCAGCAGCACTAATCCGGGGCCGATTTACAATGAGCAGTTCTTC. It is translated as CASSTNPGPIYNEQFF.

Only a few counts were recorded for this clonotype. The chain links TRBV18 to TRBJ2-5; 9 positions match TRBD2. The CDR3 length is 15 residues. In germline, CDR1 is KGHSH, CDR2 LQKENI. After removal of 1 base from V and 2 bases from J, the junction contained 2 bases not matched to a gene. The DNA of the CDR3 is TGTGCCAGCTCACCACAAGCGGGGGGTCAAGAGACCCAGTACTTC. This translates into CASSPQAGGQETQYF.

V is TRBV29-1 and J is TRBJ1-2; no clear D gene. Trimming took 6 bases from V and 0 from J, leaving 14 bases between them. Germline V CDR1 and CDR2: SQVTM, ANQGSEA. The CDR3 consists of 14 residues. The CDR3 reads CSVQRDTSNYGYTF. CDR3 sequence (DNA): TGCAGCGTCCAACGAGACACATCTAACTATGGCTACACCTTC.

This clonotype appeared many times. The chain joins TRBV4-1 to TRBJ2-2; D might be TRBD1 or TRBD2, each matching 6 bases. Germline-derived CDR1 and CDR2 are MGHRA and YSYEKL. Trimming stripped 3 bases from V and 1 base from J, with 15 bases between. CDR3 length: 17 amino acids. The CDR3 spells CASSHPRGRKNTGELFF. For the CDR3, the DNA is TGCGCCAGCAGCCACCCCCGGGGGCGGAAGAACACCGGGGAGCTGTTTTTT.

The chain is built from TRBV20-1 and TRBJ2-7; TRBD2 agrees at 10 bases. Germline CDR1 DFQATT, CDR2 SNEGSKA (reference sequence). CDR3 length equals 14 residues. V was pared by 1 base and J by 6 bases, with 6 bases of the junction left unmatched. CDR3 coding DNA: TGCAGTGCTAGAGTGACTAGCGGGTCGGGCGAGCAGTACGTC. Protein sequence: CSARVTSGSGEQYV.

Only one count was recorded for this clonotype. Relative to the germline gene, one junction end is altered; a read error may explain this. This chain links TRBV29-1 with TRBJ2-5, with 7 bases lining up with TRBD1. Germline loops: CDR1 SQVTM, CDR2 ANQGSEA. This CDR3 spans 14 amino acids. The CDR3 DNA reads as TGCAGCGTTGGGCAGCGGACAGGCCAAGAGACCGAGTACTTC. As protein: CSVGQRTGQETEYF.

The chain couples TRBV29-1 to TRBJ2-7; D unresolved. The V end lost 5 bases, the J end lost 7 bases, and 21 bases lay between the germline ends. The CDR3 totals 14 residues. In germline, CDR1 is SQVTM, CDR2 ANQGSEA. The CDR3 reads CSVSNRHHVGEQYF. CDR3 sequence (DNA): TGCAGCGTTTCCAATAGACACCACGTCGGGGAGCAGTACTTC.

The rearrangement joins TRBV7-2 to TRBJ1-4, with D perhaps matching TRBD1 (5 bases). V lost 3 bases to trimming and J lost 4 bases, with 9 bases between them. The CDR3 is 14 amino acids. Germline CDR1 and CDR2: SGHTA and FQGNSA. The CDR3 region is CASSLTDYNEKLFF. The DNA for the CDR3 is TGTGCCAGCAGCTTGACAGACTATAATGAAAAACTGTTTTTT.

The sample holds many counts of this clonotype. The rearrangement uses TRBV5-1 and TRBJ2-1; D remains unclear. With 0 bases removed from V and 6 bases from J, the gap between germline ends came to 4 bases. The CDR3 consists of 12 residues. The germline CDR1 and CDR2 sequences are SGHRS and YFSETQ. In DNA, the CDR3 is TGCGCCAGCAGCTTGGAAGTCAATGAGCAGTTCTTC. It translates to CASSLEVNEQFF.